What follows are 15 T cell receptor beta chains derived from one specimen sequenced in a study of graft-versus-host responses after intestinal transplantation. Clones were sequenced by immunoSEQ multiplex PCR, and TCRdb holds only the in-frame ones, with some missing. The sample shows about 120,000 clones, approximately 90% of them seen only once. These receptors' targets are unknown. The sample here was unstimulated CD4+ T cells sorted from spleen or lymph node cells, taken before intestinal transplant. Receptors were obtained from a human donor who received an intestinal transplant.

The rearrangement uses TRBV20-1 and TRBJ2-7; D gene uncertain. CDR1 is DFQATT and CDR2 is SNEGSKA in the germline V gene (reference sequence). The CDR3 has 11 residues. V was trimmed by 2 bases and J by 4 bases, leaving 6 bases between them. The CDR3 coding sequence is TGCAGTGCTAGAACGCAGTACGAGCAGTACTTC. Protein sequence: CSARTQYEQYF.

This chain uses TRBV18 with TRBJ1-1; D gene uncertain. Trimming took off 4 bases at V and 7 bases at J, with 13 bases between the two ends. Germline assignment: CDR1 KGHSH and CDR2 LQKENI. This CDR3 spans 13 amino acids. The CDR3 loop is CASSHQADLEAFF. The CDR3 coding sequence is TGTGCCAGCTCACATCAGGCCGACCTTGAAGCTTTCTTT.

The gene calls are TRBV28 and TRBJ2-4, with a tentative D call TRBD2 (6 bases). From germline, CDR1 is MDHEN and CDR2 SYDVKM. CDR3 length equals 16 residues. V was pared by 3 bases and J by 0 bases, with 12 bases between. The CDR3 coding sequence is TGTGCCAGCAGTTTGCGGGACGGGCTAGCCAAAAACATTCAGTACTTC. Translated: CASSLRDGLAKNIQYF.

The V gene is TRBV5-1, the J gene TRBJ2-2; TRBD1 might be the D (7 bases). Trimming stripped 2 bases from V and 5 bases from J, with 13 bases between. Germline V gene lookup returns CDR1 SGHRS and CDR2 YFSETQ. The CDR3 is 15 amino acids. Here the CDR3 DNA reads TGCGCCAGCAGCTTTCAGGGGGGTAAGACCGGGGAGCTGTTTTTT. Its protein is CASSFQGGKTGELFF.

This chain joins TRBV11-1 and TRBJ2-2, with 10 nucleotides matching TRBD2. Trimming took 4 bases from V and 2 from J; bases not matched to a gene: 1. The CDR3 consists of 15 residues. Germline V lookup: CDR1 SGHAT, CDR2 FQDESV (reference sequence). CDR3 bases: TGTGCCAGCAGCTGGACTAGCGGTAACACCGGGGAGCTGTTTTTT. This codes for CASSWTSGNTGELFF.

The gene calls are TRBV2 and TRBJ1-5; D perhaps matches TRBD1 (5 bases). The CDR3 runs to 15 residues. Germline CDR1 SNHLY, CDR2 FYNNEI. V gave up 3 bases and J gave up 1 base, with 10 bases separating them. The CDR3 spells CASSELRGSNQPQHF. In nucleotides, the CDR3 is TGTGCCAGCAGTGAGCTACGGGGGAGCAATCAGCCCCAGCATTTT.

The chain links TRBV6-5 to TRBJ2-1; 8 bases are a match to TRBD2. J lost 6 bases, V lost 7 bases, and 5 bases had no gene match. The CDR3 totals 13 residues. Germline CDR1 reads MNHEY; CDR2 reads SVGAGI. The CDR3 nucleotides are TGTGCCAGCAACCAGCGGGAGAGCAATGAGCAGTTCTTC. This codes for CASNQRESNEQFF.

The rearrangement links TRBV10-3 to TRBJ2-7; 12 positions agree with TRBD1. CDR1 and CDR2 (germline): ENHRY, SYGVKD. The CDR3 length is 17 residues. V trimming: 5 bases; J trimming: 5 bases; junction bases outside the gene matches: 13. The chain's CDR3 is CAISSLGTGGLIDEQYF. DNA for the CDR3: TGTGCCATCAGTTCTCTGGGGACAGGGGGCTTAATCGACGAGCAGTACTTC.

The J gene is TRBJ2-5, the V gene TRBV4-3; 9 bases line up with TRBD2. Per the germline V gene, CDR1 is LGHNA and CDR2 is YSLEER. Losses at the gene ends were 2 bases for V and 4 bases for J; bases not matched to a gene: 2. The CDR3 covers 14 residues. CDR3 loop: CASSQLAGLETQYF. The CDR3 bases are TGCGCCAGCAGCCAACTAGCGGGGCTAGAGACCCAGTACTTC.

V is TRBV5-6 and J is TRBJ2-7, with 16 bases identical to TRBD2. V dropped 4 bases and J dropped 7; count of bases not matched to a gene: 8. Germline lookup yields CDR1 SGHDT and CDR2 YYEEEE. This CDR3 region has 16 residues. The CDR3 region has the DNA TGTGCCAGCAGCCCCGGGACTAGCGGGGGGGCTGGGGAGCAGTACTTC. Translated: CASSPGTSGGAGEQYF.

The rearrangement uses TRBV18 and TRBJ2-7, with TRBD1 as a possible D gene (5 bases). Germline assignment: CDR1 KGHSH and CDR2 LQKENI. CDR3 size: 13 residues. Trimming shortened V by 8 bases and J by 5 bases, and 16 bases separated the two germline ends. The DNA for the CDR3 is TGTGCCAGCCGGATGGTACAGGCGGACGAGCAGTACTTC. This gives the protein CASRMVQADEQYF.

This clone was detected once. V is TRBV15 and J is TRBJ2-7; 10 nucleotides agree with TRBD2. The CDR3 runs to 15 residues. Germline CDR1 reads LNHNV; CDR2 reads YYDKDF (reference sequence). The V segment lost 4 bases and the J segment 7 bases; nucleotides outside the gene matches: 10. This CDR3 is CATSIGSGGASEQYF. As DNA, the CDR3 is TGTGCCACCAGCATAGGCAGCGGGGGGGCGAGTGAGCAGTACTTC.

In its sample, this clone was seen once. The chain recombines TRBV19 with TRBJ1-1, with 7 bases identical to TRBD1. With V trimmed by 7 bases and J by 8 bases, 4 bases remained unmatched. The CDR3 contains 11 residues. CDR1 and CDR2 from the germline V gene are LNHDA and SQIVND (reference sequence). CDR3 residues: CASTQQGEAFF. CDR3 bases: TGTGCCAGTACCCAACAGGGGGAAGCTTTCTTT.

This clone was seen once. The chain is built from TRBV28 and TRBJ1-5; TRBD1 matches at 7 bases. V trimming: 10 bases; J trimming: 7 bases; junction bases outside the gene matches: 10. The CDR3 runs 13 residues. Germline CDR1 and CDR2: MDHEN and SYDVKM. CDR3: CAINRGGSQPQHF. CDR3 nucleotides: TGTGCCATCAACAGGGGTGGGAGCCAGCCCCAGCATTTT. The full variable domain, its missing parts supplied by reference TRBV28 and TRBJ1-5, is DVKVTQSSRYLVKRTGEKVFLECVQDMDHENMFWYRQDPGLGLRLIYFSYDVKMKEKGDIPEGYSVSREKKERFSLILESASTNQTSMYLCAINRGGSQPQHFGDGTRLSIL.

The V gene is TRBV6-5, the J gene TRBJ2-2; TRBD1 matches at 7 bases. The CDR3 consists of 14 residues. Germline V lookup: CDR1 MNHEY, CDR2 SVGAGI. The V and J ends lost 9 bases and 1 base, in that order; junction bases with no gene match: 5. The CDR3 region has the DNA TGTGCCAGTAGGGGGCTTGGGAACACCGGGGAGCTGTTTTTT. Its translation: CASRGLGNTGELFF.